This T cell receptor (beta chain) originates from a study of shared clonotypes between healthy human individuals. The donor cohort consisted entirely of Caucasian adults residing in Nashville, Tennessee. CD45RO+ cells were combined with CCR7-negative CD45RA+ TemRA cells to form CD8 memory. Sequencing was performed with immunoSEQ multiplex PCR; in TCRdb, only in-frame clones are kept and a portion is missing. Of hundreds of thousands of clones listed, around 96% are singletons. This CDR3 contains 14 residues. Germline CDR1 is SNHLY and CDR2 is FYNNEI. Trimming took off 6 bases at V and 1 base at J, with 12 bases between the two ends.

This chain links TRBV2 with TRBJ2-5; D perhaps matches TRBD2 (7 bases). The sample comprised memory CD8+ T cells sorted from blood. The subset: CD45RO+ cells pooled with CCR7-negative TemRA cells. The receptor's source is a man aged 30 to 45 in good health. The CDR3: CASRGGGGQETQYF. In DNA, the CDR3 is TGTGCCAGCAGGGGGGGCGGGGGCCAAGAGACCCAGTACTTC.